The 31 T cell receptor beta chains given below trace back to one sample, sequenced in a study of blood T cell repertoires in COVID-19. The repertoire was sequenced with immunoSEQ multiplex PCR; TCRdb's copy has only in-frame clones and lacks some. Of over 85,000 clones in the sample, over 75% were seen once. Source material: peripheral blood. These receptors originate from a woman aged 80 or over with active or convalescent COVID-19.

CDR3 in DNA: TGTGCCAGCAGCTATGGGGGGGGGAGGTACACTGAAGCTTTCTTT. Its translation is CASSYGGGRYTEAFF. This sequence joins TRBV6-5 and TRBJ1-1; possibly TRBD1 for D (5 bases). From germline, CDR1 is MNHEY and CDR2 SVGAGI. V was trimmed by 6 bases and J by 3 bases, leaving 17 bases between them. The CDR3 has 15 residues.

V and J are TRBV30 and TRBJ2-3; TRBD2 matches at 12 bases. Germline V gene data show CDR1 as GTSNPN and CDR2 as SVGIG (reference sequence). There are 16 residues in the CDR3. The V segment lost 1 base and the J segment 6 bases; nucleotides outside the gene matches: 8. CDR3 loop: CAWSGLGLAGSDTQYF. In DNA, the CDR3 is TGTGCCTGGAGTGGTCTAGGACTAGCGGGGTCTGATACGCAGTATTTT.

The CDR3 sequence: CASSFRGRGGFDEQFF. CDR3 nucleotide sequence: TGTGCCAGCAGCTTTAGGGGCAGGGGTGGGTTCGATGAGCAGTTCTTC. The chain couples TRBV7-2 to TRBJ2-1; D may be TRBD1 (6 bases). The length of the CDR3 is 16 residues. Trimming pared 3 bases from V and 8 bases from J, leaving 20 bases between. Germline V gene sequence: CDR1 SGHTA, CDR2 FQGNSA.

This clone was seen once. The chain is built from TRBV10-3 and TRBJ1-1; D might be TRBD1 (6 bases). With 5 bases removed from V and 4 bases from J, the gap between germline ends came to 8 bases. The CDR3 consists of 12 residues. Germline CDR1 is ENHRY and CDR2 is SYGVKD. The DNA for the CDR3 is TGTGCCATCAGTAACAGGGCCACTGAAGCTTTCTTT. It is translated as CAISNRATEAFF.

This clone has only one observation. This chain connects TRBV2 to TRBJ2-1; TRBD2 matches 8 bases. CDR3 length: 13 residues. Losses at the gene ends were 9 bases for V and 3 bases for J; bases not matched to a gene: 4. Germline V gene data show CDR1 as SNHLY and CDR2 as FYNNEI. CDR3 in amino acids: CASLAGVYNEQFF. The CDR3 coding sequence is TGTGCCAGTCTAGCGGGCGTCTACAATGAGCAGTTCTTC.

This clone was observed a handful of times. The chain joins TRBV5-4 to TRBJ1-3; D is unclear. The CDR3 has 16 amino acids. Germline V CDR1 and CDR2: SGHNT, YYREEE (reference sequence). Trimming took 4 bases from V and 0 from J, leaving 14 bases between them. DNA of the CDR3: TGTGCCAGCAGCATCCGTGACGGAGGCTCTGGAAACACCATATATTTT. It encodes CASSIRDGGSGNTIYF.

Here the CDR3 DNA reads TGTGCCACCAGCAGAGATCGGGGGTTGCAGGCTTTCTTT. Translated: CATSRDRGLQAFF. This rearrangement joins TRBV15 to TRBJ1-1; D possibly corresponds to TRBD1 (5 bases). V lost 0 bases and J 11 bases, leaving 13 bases between the germline ends. CDR1 and CDR2 from the germline V gene are LNHNV and YYDKDF (reference sequence). The CDR3 extends over 13 amino acids.

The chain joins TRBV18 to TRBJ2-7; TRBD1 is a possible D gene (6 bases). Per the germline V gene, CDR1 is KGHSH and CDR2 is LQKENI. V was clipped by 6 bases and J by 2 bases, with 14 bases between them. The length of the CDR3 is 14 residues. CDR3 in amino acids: CASSPDRNAYEQYF. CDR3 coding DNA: TGTGCCAGCTCCCCCGACAGGAATGCCTACGAGCAGTACTTC. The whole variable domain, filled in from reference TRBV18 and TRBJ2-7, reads NAGVMQNPRHLVRRRGQEARLRCSPMKGHSHVYWYRQLPEEGLKFMVYLQKENIIDESGMPKERFSAEFPKEGPSILRIQQVVRGDSAAYFCASSPDRNAYEQYFGPGTRLTVT.

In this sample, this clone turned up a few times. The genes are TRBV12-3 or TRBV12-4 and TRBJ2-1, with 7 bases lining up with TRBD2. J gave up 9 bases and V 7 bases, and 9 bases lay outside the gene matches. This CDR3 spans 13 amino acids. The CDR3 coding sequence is TGTGCCAGCACCTCAAAGCGGGACGGTGAGCAGTTCTTC. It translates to CASTSKRDGEQFF.

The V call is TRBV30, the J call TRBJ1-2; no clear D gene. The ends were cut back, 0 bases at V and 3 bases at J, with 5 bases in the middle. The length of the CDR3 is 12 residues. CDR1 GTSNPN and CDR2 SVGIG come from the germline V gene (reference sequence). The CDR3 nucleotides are TGTGCCTGGAGTGTACGGGACTATGGCTACACCTTC. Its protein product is CAWSVRDYGYTF.

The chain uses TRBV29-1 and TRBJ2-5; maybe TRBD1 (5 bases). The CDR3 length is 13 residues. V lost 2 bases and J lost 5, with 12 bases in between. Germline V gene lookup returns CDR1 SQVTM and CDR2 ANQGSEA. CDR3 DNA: TGCAGCGTTGAAAAGGGGTCGGAGGAGACCCAGTACTTC. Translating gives CSVEKGSEETQYF.

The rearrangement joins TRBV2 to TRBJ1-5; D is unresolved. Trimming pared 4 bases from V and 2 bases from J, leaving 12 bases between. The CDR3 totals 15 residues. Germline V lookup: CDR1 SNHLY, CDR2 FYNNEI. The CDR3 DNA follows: TGTGCCAGCAGTGCGGAGGGTCTTGGCAATCAGCCCCAGCATTTT. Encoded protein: CASSAEGLGNQPQHF.

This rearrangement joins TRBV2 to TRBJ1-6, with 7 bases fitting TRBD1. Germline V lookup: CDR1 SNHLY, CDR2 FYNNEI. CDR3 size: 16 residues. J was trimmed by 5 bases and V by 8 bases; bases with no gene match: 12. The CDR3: CASSQAGTENNSPLHF. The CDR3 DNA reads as TGTGCCAGCTCCCAAGCCGGGACAGAGAATAATTCACCCCTCCACTTT.

The CDR3 sequence: CASSLAPGQGNYGYTF. DNA of the CDR3: TGTGCCAGCAGCTTGGCTCCAGGGCAGGGAAACTATGGCTACACCTTC. V is TRBV5-4 and J is TRBJ1-2, with D possibly being TRBD1 (5 bases). The CDR3 extends over 16 amino acids. V lost 0 bases and J lost 2, with 14 bases in between. Germline CDR1 and CDR2: SGHNT and YYREEE (reference sequence). The full variable domain, with the rest looked up from reference TRBV5-4 and TRBJ1-2, is ETGVTQSPTHLIKTRGQQVTLRCSSQSGHNTVSWYQQALGQGPQFIFQYYREEENGRGNFPPRFSGLQFPNYSSELNVNALELDDSALYLCASSLAPGQGNYGYTFGSGTRLTVV.

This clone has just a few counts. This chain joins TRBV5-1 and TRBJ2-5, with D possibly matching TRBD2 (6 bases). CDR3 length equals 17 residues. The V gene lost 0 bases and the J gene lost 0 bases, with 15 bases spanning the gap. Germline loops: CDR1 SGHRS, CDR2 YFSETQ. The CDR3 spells CASSLDSGGVYQETQYF. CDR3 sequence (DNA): TGCGCCAGCAGCTTGGACAGCGGAGGGGTATACCAAGAGACCCAGTACTTC.

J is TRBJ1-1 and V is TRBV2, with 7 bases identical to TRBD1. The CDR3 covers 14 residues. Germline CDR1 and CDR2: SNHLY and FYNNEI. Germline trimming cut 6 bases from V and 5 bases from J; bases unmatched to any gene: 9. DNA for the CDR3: TGTGCCAGCAGAGACCGTACAGGGGAAACTGAAGCTTTCTTT. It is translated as CASRDRTGETEAFF.

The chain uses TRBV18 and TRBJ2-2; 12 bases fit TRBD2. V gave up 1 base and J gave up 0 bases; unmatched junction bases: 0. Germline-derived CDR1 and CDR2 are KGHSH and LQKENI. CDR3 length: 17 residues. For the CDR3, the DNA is TGTGCCAGCTCACCACGGACTAGCGGGACGAACACCGGGGAGCTGTTTTTT. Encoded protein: CASSPRTSGTNTGELFF.

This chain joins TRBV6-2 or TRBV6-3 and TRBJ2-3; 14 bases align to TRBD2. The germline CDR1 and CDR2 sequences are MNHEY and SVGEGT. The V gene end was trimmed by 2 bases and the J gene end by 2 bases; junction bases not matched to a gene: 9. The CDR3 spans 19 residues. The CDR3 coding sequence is TGTGCCAGCAGTTACCTTGGGACTAGCGGGAGTTATCACACAGATACGCAGTATTTT. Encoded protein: CASSYLGTSGSYHTDTQYF.

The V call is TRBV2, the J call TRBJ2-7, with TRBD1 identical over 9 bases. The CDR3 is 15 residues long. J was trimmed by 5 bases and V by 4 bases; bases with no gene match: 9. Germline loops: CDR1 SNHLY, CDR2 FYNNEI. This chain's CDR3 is CASSGPGTGSHEQYF. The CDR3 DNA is TGTGCCAGCAGTGGTCCCGGGACAGGGTCCCACGAGCAGTACTTC. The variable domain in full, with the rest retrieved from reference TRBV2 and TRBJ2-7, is EPEVTQTPSHQVTQMGQEVILRCVPISNHLYFYWYRQILGQKVEFLVSFYNNEISEKSEIFDDQFSVERPDGSNFTLKIRSTKLEDSAMYFCASSGPGTGSHEQYFGPGTRLTVT.

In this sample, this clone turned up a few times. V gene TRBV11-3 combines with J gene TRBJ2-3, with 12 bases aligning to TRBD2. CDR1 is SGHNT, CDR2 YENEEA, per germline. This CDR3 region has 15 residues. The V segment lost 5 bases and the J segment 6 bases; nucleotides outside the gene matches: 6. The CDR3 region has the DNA TGTGCCAGCAGCCGGACTAGCGGGGAGGGGGATACGCAGTATTTT. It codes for CASSRTSGEGDTQYF.

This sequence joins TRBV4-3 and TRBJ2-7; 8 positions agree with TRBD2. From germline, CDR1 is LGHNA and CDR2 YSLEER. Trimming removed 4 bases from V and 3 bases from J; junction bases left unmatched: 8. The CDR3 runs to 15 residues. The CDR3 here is CASSLRWREDYEQYF. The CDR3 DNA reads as TGCGCCAGCAGCCTACGCTGGCGGGAGGACTACGAGCAGTACTTC.

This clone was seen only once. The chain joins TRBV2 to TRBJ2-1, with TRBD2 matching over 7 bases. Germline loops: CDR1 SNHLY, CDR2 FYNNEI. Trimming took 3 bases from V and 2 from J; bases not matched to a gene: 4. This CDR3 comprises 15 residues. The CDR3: CASSDPGLTYNEQFF. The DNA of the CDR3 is TGTGCCAGCAGTGATCCGGGACTAACCTACAATGAGCAGTTCTTC.

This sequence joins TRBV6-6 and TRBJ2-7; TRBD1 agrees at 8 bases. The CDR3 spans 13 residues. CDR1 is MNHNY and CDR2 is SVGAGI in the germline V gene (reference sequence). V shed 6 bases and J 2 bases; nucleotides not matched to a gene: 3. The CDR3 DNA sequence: TGTGCCAGCAGAACGACAGGGGCCTACGAGCAGTACTTC. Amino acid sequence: CASRTTGAYEQYF.

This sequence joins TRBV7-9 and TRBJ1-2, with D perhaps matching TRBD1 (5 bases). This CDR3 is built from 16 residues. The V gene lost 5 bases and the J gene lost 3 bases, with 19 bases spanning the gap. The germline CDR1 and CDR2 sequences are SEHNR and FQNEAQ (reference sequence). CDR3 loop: CASSPEGGAGYYGYTF. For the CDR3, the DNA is TGTGCCAGCAGCCCCGAAGGAGGGGCAGGGTACTATGGCTACACCTTC.

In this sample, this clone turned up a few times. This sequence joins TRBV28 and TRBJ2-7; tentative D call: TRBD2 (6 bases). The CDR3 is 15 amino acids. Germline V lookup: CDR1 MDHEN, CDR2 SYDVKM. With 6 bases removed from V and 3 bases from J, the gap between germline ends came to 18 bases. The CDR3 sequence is CASRGRGLSHYEQYF. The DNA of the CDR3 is TGTGCCAGCAGGGGCCGGGGGTTATCACACTACGAGCAGTACTTC.

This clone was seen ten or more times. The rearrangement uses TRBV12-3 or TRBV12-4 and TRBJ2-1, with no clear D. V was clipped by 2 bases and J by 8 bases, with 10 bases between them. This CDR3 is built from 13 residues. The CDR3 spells CASSLMLADEQFF. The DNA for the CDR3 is TGTGCCAGCAGTTTAATGTTAGCCGATGAGCAGTTCTTC.

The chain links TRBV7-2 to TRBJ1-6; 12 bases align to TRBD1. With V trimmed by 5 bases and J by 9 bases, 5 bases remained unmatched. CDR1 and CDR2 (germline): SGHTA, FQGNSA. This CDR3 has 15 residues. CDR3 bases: TGTGCCAGCAGCCCGGGGACAGGGGGCACTTCACCCCTCCACTTT. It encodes CASSPGTGGTSPLHF. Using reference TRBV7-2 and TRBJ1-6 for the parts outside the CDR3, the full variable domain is GAGVSQSPSNKVTEKGKDVELRCDPISGHTALYWYRQSLGQGLEFLIYFQGNSAPDKSGLPSDRFSAERTGGSVSTLTIQRTQQEDSAVYLCASSPGTGGTSPLHFGNGTRLTVT.

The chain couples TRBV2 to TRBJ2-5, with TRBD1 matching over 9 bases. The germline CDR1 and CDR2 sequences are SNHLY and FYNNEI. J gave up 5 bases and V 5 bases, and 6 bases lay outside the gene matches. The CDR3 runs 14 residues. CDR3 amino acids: CASSRDRAVETQYF. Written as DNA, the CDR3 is TGTGCCAGCAGTCGGGACAGGGCTGTGGAGACCCAGTACTTC.

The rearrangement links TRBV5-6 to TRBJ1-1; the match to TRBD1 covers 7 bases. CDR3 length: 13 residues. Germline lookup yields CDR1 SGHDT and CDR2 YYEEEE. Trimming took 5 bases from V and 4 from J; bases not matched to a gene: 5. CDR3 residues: CASRMTGLTEAFF. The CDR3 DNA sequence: TGTGCCAGCAGGATGACAGGGCTCACTGAAGCTTTCTTT. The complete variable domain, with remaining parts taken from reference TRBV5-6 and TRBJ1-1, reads DAGVTQSPTHLIKTRGQQVTLRCSPKSGHDTVSWYQQALGQGPQFIFQYYEEEERQRGNFPDRFSGHQFPNYSSELNVNALLLGDSALYLCASRMTGLTEAFFGQGTRLTVV.

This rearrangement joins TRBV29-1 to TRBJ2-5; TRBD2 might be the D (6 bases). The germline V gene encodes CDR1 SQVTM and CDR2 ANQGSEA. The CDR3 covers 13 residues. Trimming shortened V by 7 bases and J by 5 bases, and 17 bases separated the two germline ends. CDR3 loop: CSEITGAEETQYF. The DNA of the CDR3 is TGCAGCGAAATAACGGGAGCGGAGGAGACCCAGTACTTC.

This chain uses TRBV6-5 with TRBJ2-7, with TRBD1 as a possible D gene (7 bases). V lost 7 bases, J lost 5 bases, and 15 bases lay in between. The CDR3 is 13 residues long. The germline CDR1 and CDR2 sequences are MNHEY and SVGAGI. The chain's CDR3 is CASKGGGAHEQYF. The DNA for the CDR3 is TGTGCCAGCAAAGGAGGGGGCGCCCACGAGCAGTACTTC.